This TCR beta chain was sequenced during a study of Graves' ophthalmopathy and Graves' hyperthyroidism. This clonotype was counted only a few times. V dropped 3 bases and J dropped 1; count of bases not matched to a gene: 12. Looked up from germline, CDR1 is KGHDR and CDR2 is SFDVKD. The CDR3 sequence is 20 residues long. TCR beta CDR3 regions were amplified from RNA transcripts. RT-PCR was first run with HTBI primers, then multiplex PCR in a second round. TCRdb processed the multiplex PCR reads anew with MiXCR; each CDR3 protein has one entry. The sample yields about 600,000 distinct CDR3 sequences, less than 40% seen once.

Sequencing was done on a sample of peripheral blood or thyroid tissue (not recorded which). This TCR derives from an adult man with Graves' hyperthyroidism. The genes are TRBV24-1 and TRBJ2-3; 13 bases fit TRBD2. CDR3 nucleotide sequence: TGTGCCACCAGTGATGAGGAACTAGCGGGAGGGAGGGTCGGCACAGATACGCAGTATTTT. Translation: CATSDEELAGGRVGTDTQYF.